The 26 T cell receptor beta chains given below trace back to one sample, sequenced in a study of cytotoxic CD8 clonotypes in ibrutinib-treated CLL. The data were produced by immunoSEQ multiplex PCR, yet TCRdb's version contains in-frame clones alone and is incomplete. This repertoire shows 15,000 to 20,000 clones, around two thirds found once; its top ten account for roughly 25%. The sequencing used PBMCs, collected after 12 months of ibrutinib treatment. All receptors come from a human donor with chronic lymphocytic leukemia.

The table lists this clone with a few counts. The chain links TRBV19 to TRBJ1-2; 7 bases agree with TRBD1. The J segment lost 8 bases and the V segment lost 5 bases, leaving 8 bases of the junction unmatched. Germline CDR1 reads LNHDA; CDR2 reads SQIVND (reference sequence). The CDR3 totals 13 residues. The CDR3 coding sequence is TGTGCCAGTAGTCCAAGACAGGGAGGCGGCTACACCTTC. It yields the protein CASSPRQGGGYTF.

This clone appeared a few times. The V call is TRBV19, the J call TRBJ1-3; perhaps TRBD1 as D (6 bases). Between the trimmed V and J ends, which lost 3 bases and 0 bases, there was a span of 12 bases. Germline-derived CDR1 and CDR2 are LNHDA and SQIVND (reference sequence). The CDR3 extends over 16 amino acids. This CDR3 reads CASSIPGGRSGNTIYF. DNA of the CDR3: TGTGCCAGTAGTATCCCCGGGGGCCGCTCTGGAAACACCATATATTTT. Drawing the rest from reference TRBV19 and TRBJ1-3, the complete variable domain is DGGITQSPKYLFRKEGQNVTLSCEQNLNHDAMYWYRQDPGQGLRLIYYSQIVNDFQKGDIAEGYSVSREKKESFPLTVTSAQKNPTAFYLCASSIPGGRSGNTIYFGEGSWLTVV.

This clone came up a few times. This chain links TRBV7-3 with TRBJ2-6; the D is unclear. The CDR3 runs to 16 residues. The V and J ends lost 0 bases and 2 bases respectively, with 8 bases between them. Germline V gene lookup returns CDR1 SGHTA and CDR2 FQGTGA. CDR3 nucleotide sequence: TGTGCCAGCAGCTTAACGGCTGGGGCTGGGGCCAACGTCCTGACTTTC. Protein sequence: CASSLTAGAGANVLTF.

This chain uses TRBV6-1 with TRBJ2-1; TRBD2 aligns across 8 bases. The V and J ends lost 5 bases and 6 bases, in that order; junction bases with no gene match: 9. The CDR3 totals 15 residues. CDR1 is MNHNS, CDR2 SASEGT, per germline. The CDR3 region has the DNA TGTGCCAGCAGTCCCCGGGGGGGCGTGGGCAATGAGCAGTTCTTC. Amino acid sequence: CASSPRGGVGNEQFF.

The chain is built from TRBV11-2 and TRBJ2-1; D is possibly TRBD2 (6 bases). V was trimmed by 5 bases and J by 6 bases, leaving 20 bases between them. Germline V gene lookup returns CDR1 SGHAT and CDR2 FQNNGV. This CDR3 is 16 amino acids long. CDR3 region: CASSRRSSVGGNEQFF. The CDR3 nucleotides are TGTGCCAGCAGCCGCCGATCATCCGTCGGGGGCAATGAGCAGTTCTTC.

The rearrangement uses TRBV27 and TRBJ2-3; D perhaps matches TRBD2 (7 bases). V was clipped by 7 bases and J by 3 bases, with 23 bases between them. The CDR3 length is 17 residues. Per germline, CDR1 MNHEY and CDR2 SMNVEV (reference sequence). The CDR3, as DNA: TGTGCCAGCACCTCCGTCAGGGGCGGGAGAGAGACAGATACGCAGTATTTT. The encoded protein is CASTSVRGGRETDTQYF.

This chain connects TRBV2 to TRBJ2-5; 7 bases map to TRBD2. The J segment lost 3 bases and the V segment lost 5 bases, leaving 18 bases of the junction unmatched. This CDR3 has 18 residues. Looked up from germline, CDR1 is SNHLY and CDR2 is FYNNEI. The CDR3 loop is CASSSGRSNSGREETQYF. The CDR3 nucleotides are TGTGCCAGCAGTTCCGGACGGAGTAATAGCGGGCGGGAAGAGACCCAGTACTTC. The whole variable domain, remainder taken from reference TRBV2 and TRBJ2-5, is EPEVTQTPSHQVTQMGQEVILRCVPISNHLYFYWYRQILGQKVEFLVSFYNNEISEKSEIFDDQFSVERPDGSNFTLKIRSTKLEDSAMYFCASSSGRSNSGREETQYFGPGTRLLVL.

The gene calls are TRBV30 and TRBJ1-4; 7 nucleotides agree with TRBD1. The CDR3 contains 16 residues. Germline assignment: CDR1 GTSNPN and CDR2 SVGIG (reference sequence). The trim removed 4 bases at V and 5 bases at J, leaving 13 bases unmatched. The CDR3 coding sequence is TGTGCCTGGAATTTGAGGGGGCTCGGGAGGAATGAAAAACTGTTTTTT. This gives the protein CAWNLRGLGRNEKLFF.

The chain recombines TRBV4-1 with TRBJ1-3; maybe TRBD1 (5 bases). V lost 5 bases and J lost 0, with 14 bases in between. The CDR3 is made up of 16 amino acids. From germline, CDR1 is MGHRA and CDR2 YSYEKL. CDR3 in DNA: TGCGCCAGCAGCTACGGGACGGTCAACTCTGGAAACACCATATATTTT. It specifies CASSYGTVNSGNTIYF.

This chain links TRBV7-9 with TRBJ2-5; TRBD1 might be the D (6 bases). V was pared by 1 base and J by 4 bases, with 16 bases between. Germline lookup yields CDR1 SEHNR and CDR2 FQNEAQ (reference sequence). CDR3 length: 16 residues. The CDR3 protein is CASSLVLAGVRETQYF. CDR3 bases: TGTGCCAGCAGCTTAGTATTGGCAGGGGTGCGAGAGACCCAGTACTTC.

J is TRBJ2-7 and V is TRBV6-5; 10 positions agree with TRBD2. With 6 bases clipped from V and 2 bases from J, the junction kept 7 bases outside the gene matches. The CDR3 is made up of 15 amino acids. Germline CDR1 is MNHEY and CDR2 is SVGAGI. CDR3 DNA sequence: TGTGCCAGCAGGAAAGGACTAGCGGAGACCTACGAGCAGTACTTC. This codes for CASRKGLAETYEQYF.

This clone showed up just a few times. V and J are TRBV19 and TRBJ2-3; D unresolved. CDR1 LNHDA and CDR2 SQIVND come from the germline V gene (reference sequence). The CDR3 is 14 amino acids. V lost 3 bases and J lost 9, with 16 bases in between. CDR3 in DNA: TGTGCCAGTAGTATCAGAGGTAGCAACCCCACGCAGTATTTT. Translating gives CASSIRGSNPTQYF.

Only one count was recorded for this clone. V gene TRBV19 combines with J gene TRBJ2-1; 7 nucleotides agree with TRBD1. The CDR3 is made up of 15 amino acids. The V and J ends lost 2 bases and 10 bases, in that order; junction bases with no gene match: 11. CDR1 and CDR2 from the germline V gene are LNHDA and SQIVND (reference sequence). The CDR3 sequence: CASSITGQVYEEQFF. The CDR3 nucleotides are TGTGCCAGTAGTATAACCGGACAGGTGTACGAGGAGCAGTTCTTC.

The J gene is TRBJ2-1, the V gene TRBV6-4; possible D gene TRBD2, 6 bases. Deletions cut 3 bases from V and 10 bases from J, with 13 bases between. Per the germline V gene, CDR1 is MRHNA and CDR2 is SNTAGT. The CDR3 is 13 residues long. CDR3 sequence (DNA): TGTGCCAGCAGTGAGCTCCATAGCGGCGAGCAGTTCTTC. Translation: CASSELHSGEQFF.

This clone was counted a few times. J is TRBJ1-1 and V is TRBV15; no reliable D call. Germline assignment: CDR1 LNHNV and CDR2 YYDKDF (reference sequence). V lost 0 bases to trimming and J lost 1 base, with 6 bases between them. The CDR3 runs to 14 residues. CDR3 sequence: CATSRDRSNTEAFF. The CDR3 bases are TGTGCCACCAGCAGAGATAGATCGAACACTGAAGCTTTCTTT. Full variable domain (remainder filled in from reference TRBV15 and TRBJ1-1): DAMVIQNPRYQVTQFGKPVTLSCSQTLNHNVMYWYQQKSSQAPKLLFHYYDKDFNNEADTPDNFQSRRPNTSFCFLDIRSPGLGDTAMYLCATSRDRSNTEAFFGQGTRLTVV.

In this sample, this clone turned up a few times. Here the CDR3 DNA reads TGTGCCAGCAGGGCCCATGGACGAGGGGGCGGAACTGAAGCTTTCTTT. Its translation: CASRAHGRGGGTEAFF. The chain couples TRBV25-1 to TRBJ1-1; the match to TRBD1 covers 7 bases. Trimming took 6 bases from V and 5 from J; bases not matched to a gene: 15. Germline V lookup: CDR1 MGHDK, CDR2 SYGVNS. The CDR3 is 16 residues long.

The J gene is TRBJ2-3, the V gene TRBV7-8; 14 positions match TRBD2. This CDR3 has 16 amino acids. J lost 3 bases, V lost 5 bases, and 4 bases had no gene match. CDR1 and CDR2 from the germline V gene are SGHVS and FQNEAQ. CDR3 loop: CASSLGTSGSTDTQYF. The CDR3 DNA is TGTGCCAGCAGCCTCGGGACTAGCGGGAGTACAGATACGCAGTATTTT.

This clone was counted only a few times. The gene calls are TRBV6-5 and TRBJ1-5; D perhaps matches TRBD1 (5 bases). Germline loops: CDR1 MNHEY, CDR2 SVGAGI. The CDR3 loop spans 15 amino acids. V lost 0 bases to trimming and J lost 7 bases, with 13 bases between them. CDR3 amino acids: CASSYSISGNQPQHF. The DNA for the CDR3 is TGTGCCAGCAGTTACTCGATTTCAGGGAACCAGCCCCAGCATTTT.

J is TRBJ2-7 and V is TRBV6-5, with D tentatively TRBD1 or TRBD2 (5 bases each). Germline-derived CDR1 and CDR2 are MNHEY and SVGAGI. The V and J ends lost 6 bases and 0 bases respectively, with 12 bases between them. This CDR3 contains 14 residues. CDR3 bases: TGTGCCAGCAGCCGGGACGGAGACTCCTACGAGCAGTACTTC. Protein product: CASSRDGDSYEQYF.

This sequence joins TRBV28 and TRBJ2-1; D uncertain. CDR3 length: 14 residues. Germline values: CDR1 MDHEN, CDR2 SYDVKM. V was trimmed by 3 bases and J by 2 bases, leaving 8 bases between them. Here the CDR3 reads CASSFSFAYNEQFF. The CDR3 region has the DNA TGTGCCAGCAGTTTCTCCTTTGCCTACAATGAGCAGTTCTTC.

The chain uses TRBV29-1 and TRBJ2-7, with 8 bases aligning to TRBD1. The ends lost 3 bases at V and 6 bases at J; junction bases unmatched: 7. The V gene's germline CDR1 is SQVTM and CDR2 ANQGSEA. This CDR3 has 13 amino acids. The CDR3 nucleotides read TGCAGCGTTGACGTGCAGGGGGCGGCCGAGCAGTACTTC. Translation: CSVDVQGAAEQYF.

V is TRBV5-1 and J is TRBJ1-1; D is possibly TRBD1 (6 bases). Germline loops: CDR1 SGHRS, CDR2 YFSETQ. V lost 0 bases, J lost 3 bases, and 9 bases lay in between. This CDR3 has 14 residues. The CDR3 loop is CASSLGSGDTEAFF. CDR3 in DNA: TGCGCCAGCAGCTTGGGTTCAGGGGACACTGAAGCTTTCTTT.

CDR3 DNA: TGTGCCAGCAGGGGACTAGCGGGAGGGAACAATGAGCAGTTCTTC. This translates into CASRGLAGGNNEQFF. J is TRBJ2-1 and V is TRBV2, with 16 positions matching TRBD2. The junction had 1 base not matched to a gene; V was cut back by 6 bases and J by 5 bases. CDR1 is SNHLY, CDR2 FYNNEI, per germline. CDR3 size: 15 residues.

The chain joins TRBV4-2 to TRBJ2-7; 9 nucleotides align to TRBD2. The germline V gene encodes CDR1 LGHNA and CDR2 YNFKEQ. J lost 4 bases, V lost 0 bases, and 1 base had no gene match. The CDR3 has 14 amino acids. CDR3 region: CASSQDAGGYEQYF. The DNA for the CDR3 is TGTGCCAGCAGCCAAGATGCGGGAGGGTACGAGCAGTACTTC.

The chain recombines TRBV7-3 with TRBJ1-1; D not certain. The CDR3 has 13 amino acids. Germline CDR1 SGHTA, CDR2 FQGTGA. Trimming took 0 bases from V and 3 from J, leaving 5 bases between them. The CDR3 spells CASSLTRDTEAFF. The CDR3, as DNA: TGTGCCAGCAGCTTAACCCGGGACACTGAAGCTTTCTTT.

A few counts support this clone. The chain recombines TRBV5-1 with TRBJ2-3, with 8 bases lining up with TRBD2. From germline, CDR1 is SGHRS and CDR2 YFSETQ. With 4 bases clipped from V and 3 bases from J, the junction kept 7 bases outside the gene matches. The CDR3 loop spans 15 amino acids. CDR3 DNA sequence: TGCGCCAGCAGCGACCAGACTAGCGTGACAGATACGCAGTATTTT. Its translation is CASSDQTSVTDTQYF.